Sequencing of this TCR beta chain was carried out in a study of T cells after yellow fever vaccination. Across the study: Any fraction with a low cell number was prepared using SMART-Seq v4 Ultra Low Input. The study's findings and limits: Subsequent to the booster, the majority of primary-vaccination clones reappeared (96% CD4, about 90% CD8). Of the clonotypes, a small share occurred in both CD4 and CD8 compartments.

Notes on this clonotype: Its antigen is as yet unknown.

Conversion of TCR transcripts into cDNA relied on 5'RACE template switching, which added a universal primer site and UMIs. From the 5' RACE reads, TCRdb called clonotypes with MiXCR, one entry per CDR3 protein. This repertoire shows 310,000 or so distinct CDR3 sequences, approximately 3.9% found once; its top ten account for 20% to 30%. V lost 3 bases and J lost 1; bases outside the gene matches: 12. The CDR3 spans 18 residues. Germline-derived CDR1 and CDR2 are SGHDN and FVKESK. The origin of this receptor is a man in his late teens or twenties who received the YFV17D yellow fever vaccine. V and J are TRBV14 and TRBJ1-2; 9 positions match TRBD1. Sequencing was performed on PBMCs, taken on the day of the yellow fever booster vaccination. CDR3 protein: CASSHEKRTGDDNYGYTF. The CDR3 region has the DNA TGTGCCAGCAGCCATGAAAAGAGGACAGGGGACGATAACTATGGCTACACCTTC.